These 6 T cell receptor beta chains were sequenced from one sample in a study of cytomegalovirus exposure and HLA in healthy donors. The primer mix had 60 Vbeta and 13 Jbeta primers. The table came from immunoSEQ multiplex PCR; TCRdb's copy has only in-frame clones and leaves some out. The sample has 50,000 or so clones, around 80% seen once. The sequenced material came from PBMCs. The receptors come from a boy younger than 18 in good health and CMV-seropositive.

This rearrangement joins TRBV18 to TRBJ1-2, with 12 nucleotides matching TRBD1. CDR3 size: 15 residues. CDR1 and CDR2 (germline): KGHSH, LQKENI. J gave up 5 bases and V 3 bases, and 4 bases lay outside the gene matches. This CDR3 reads CASSPPGQGAYGYTF. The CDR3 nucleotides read TGTGCCAGCTCACCCCCGGGACAGGGGGCGTATGGCTACACCTTC.

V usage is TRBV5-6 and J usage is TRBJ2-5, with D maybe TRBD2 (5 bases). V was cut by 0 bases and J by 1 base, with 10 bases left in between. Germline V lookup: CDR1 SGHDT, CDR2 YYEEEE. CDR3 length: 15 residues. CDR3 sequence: CASSLAGGVQETQYF. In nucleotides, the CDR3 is TGTGCCAGCAGCTTGGCCGGAGGAGTCCAAGAGACCCAGTACTTC. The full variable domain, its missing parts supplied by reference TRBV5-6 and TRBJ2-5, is DAGVTQSPTHLIKTRGQQVTLRCSPKSGHDTVSWYQQALGQGPQFIFQYYEEEERQRGNFPDRFSGHQFPNYSSELNVNALLLGDSALYLCASSLAGGVQETQYFGPGTRLLVL.

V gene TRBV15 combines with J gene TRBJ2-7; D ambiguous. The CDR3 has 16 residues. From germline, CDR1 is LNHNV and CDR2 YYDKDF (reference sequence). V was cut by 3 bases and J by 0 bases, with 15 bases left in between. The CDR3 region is CATSSEYLQSSYEQYF. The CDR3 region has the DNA TGTGCCACCAGCAGCGAGTATCTCCAAAGCTCCTACGAGCAGTACTTC.

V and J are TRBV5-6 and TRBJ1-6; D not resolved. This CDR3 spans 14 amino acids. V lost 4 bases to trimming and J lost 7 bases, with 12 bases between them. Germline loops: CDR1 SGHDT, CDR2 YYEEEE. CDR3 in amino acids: CASSTGERNSPLHF. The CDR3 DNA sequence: TGTGCCAGCAGCACCGGGGAAAGGAATTCACCCCTCCACTTT.

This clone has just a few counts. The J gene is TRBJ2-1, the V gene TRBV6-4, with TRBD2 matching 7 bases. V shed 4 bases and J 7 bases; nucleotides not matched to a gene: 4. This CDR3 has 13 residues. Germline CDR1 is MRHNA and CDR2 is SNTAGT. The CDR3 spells CASSVGGENEQFF. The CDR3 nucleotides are TGTGCCAGCAGTGTTGGGGGGGAAAATGAGCAGTTCTTC.

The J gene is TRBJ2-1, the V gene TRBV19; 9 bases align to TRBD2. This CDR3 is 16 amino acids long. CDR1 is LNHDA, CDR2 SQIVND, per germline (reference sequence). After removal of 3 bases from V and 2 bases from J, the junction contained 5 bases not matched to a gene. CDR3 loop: CASSIQSGGTYNEQFF. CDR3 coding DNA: TGTGCCAGTAGTATCCAGAGCGGGGGGACCTACAATGAGCAGTTCTTC.